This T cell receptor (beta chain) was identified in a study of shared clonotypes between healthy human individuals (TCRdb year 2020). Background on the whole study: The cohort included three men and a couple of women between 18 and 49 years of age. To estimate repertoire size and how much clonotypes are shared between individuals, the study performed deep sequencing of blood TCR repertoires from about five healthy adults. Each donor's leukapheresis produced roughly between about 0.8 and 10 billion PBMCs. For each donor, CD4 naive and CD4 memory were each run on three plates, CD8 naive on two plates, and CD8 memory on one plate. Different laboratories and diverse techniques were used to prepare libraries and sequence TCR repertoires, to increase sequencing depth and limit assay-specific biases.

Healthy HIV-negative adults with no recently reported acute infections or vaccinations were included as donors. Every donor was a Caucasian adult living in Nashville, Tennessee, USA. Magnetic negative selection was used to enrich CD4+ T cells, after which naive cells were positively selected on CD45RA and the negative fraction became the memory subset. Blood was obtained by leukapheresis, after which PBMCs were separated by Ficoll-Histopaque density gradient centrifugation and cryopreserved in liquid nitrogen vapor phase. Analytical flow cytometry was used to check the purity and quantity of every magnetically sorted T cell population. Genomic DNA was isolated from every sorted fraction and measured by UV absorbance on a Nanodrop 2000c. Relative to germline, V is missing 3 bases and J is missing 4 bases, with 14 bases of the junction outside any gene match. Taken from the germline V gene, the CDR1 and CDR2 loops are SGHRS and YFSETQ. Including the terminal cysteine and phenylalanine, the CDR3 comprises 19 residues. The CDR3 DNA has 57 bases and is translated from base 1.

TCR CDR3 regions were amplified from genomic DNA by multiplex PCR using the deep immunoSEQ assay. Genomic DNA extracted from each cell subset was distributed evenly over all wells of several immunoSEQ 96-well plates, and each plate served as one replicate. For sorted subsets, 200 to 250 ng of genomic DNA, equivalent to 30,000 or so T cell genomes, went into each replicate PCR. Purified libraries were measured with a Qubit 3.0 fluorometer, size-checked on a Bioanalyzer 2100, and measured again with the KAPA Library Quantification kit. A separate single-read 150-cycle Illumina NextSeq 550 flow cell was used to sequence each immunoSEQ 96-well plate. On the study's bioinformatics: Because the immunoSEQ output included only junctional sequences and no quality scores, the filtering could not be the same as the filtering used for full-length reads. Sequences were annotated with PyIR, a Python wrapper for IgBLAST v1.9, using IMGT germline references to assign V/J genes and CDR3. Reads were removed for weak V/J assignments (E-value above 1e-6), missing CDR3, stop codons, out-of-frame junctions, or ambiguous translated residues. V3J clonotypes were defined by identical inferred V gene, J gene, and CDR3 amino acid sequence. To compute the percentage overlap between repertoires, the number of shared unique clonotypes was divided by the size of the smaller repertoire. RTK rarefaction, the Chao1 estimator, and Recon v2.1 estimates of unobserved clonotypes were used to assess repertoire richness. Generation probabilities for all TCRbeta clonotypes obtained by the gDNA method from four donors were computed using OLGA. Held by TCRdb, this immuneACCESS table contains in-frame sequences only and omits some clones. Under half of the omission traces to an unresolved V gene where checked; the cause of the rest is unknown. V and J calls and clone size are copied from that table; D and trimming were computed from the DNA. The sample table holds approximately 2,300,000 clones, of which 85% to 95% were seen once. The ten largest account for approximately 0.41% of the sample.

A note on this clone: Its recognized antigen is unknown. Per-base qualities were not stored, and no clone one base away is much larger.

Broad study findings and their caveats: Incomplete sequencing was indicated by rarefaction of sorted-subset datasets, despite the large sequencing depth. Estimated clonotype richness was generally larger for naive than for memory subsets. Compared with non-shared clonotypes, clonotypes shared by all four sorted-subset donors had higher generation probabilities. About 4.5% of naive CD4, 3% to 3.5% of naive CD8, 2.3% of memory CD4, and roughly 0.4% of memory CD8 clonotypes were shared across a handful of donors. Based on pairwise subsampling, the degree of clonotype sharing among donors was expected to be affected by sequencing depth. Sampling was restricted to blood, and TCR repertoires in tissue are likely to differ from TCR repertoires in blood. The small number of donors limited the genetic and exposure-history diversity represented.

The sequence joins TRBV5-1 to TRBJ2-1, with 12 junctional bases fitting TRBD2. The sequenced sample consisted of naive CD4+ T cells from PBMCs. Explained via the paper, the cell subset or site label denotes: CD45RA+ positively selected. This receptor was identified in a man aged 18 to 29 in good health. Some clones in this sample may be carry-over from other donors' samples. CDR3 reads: CASSYDGLAGSSLYNEQFF. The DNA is TGCGCCAGCAGCTACGACGGACTAGCGGGATCGAGTCTGTACAATGAGCAGTTCTTC.